This paragraph covers one TCR beta chain sequence. This specimen belongs to a study of cytomegalovirus exposure and HLA in healthy donors. The CDR3 is 13 amino acids. V dropped 9 bases and J dropped 5; count of bases not matched to a gene: 7. CDR1 is SGHRS and CDR2 is YFSETQ in the germline V gene. PCR employed 60 Vbeta and 13 Jbeta primers. Some clones are missing from TCRdb's copy, which holds only in-frame ones; the method was immunoSEQ multiplex PCR. This sample's table reports 150,000 or so clones. The TCR comes from a man aged 30 to 39 in good health and CMV-seronegative. The chain is built from TRBV5-1 and TRBJ1-1; 10 nucleotides line up with TRBD1. The sequenced sample was PBMCs. The CDR3 loop reads CATRQGAGTEAFF. In DNA form, the CDR3 reads TGCGCCACCAGACAGGGGGCAGGGACTGAAGCTTTCTTT.